These T cell receptor beta chains were read from a single sample in a study of blood T cell repertoires in COVID-19. Generated by immunoSEQ multiplex PCR, the TCRdb table keeps only in-frame clones and is missing some. The profile covers approximately 49,000 clones, with more than 75% appearing a single time and approximately 3.9% taken by the ten largest. Material: peripheral blood. The receptor source for this set is a man in his fifties or sixties with acute or convalescent COVID-19. Both conserved end residues are part of each CDR3. Each record gives: clone size, J gene, CDR3 length, V gene, D gene, CDR3 protein, CDR3 DNA. The D gene is left open where the match is weak. Clone size is shown for a subset of rows, as once, few, many or a class of expanded clone.

- | TRBJ2-5 | 11 | TRBV28 | - | CASSLGDSQYF | TGTGCCAGCAGCCTGGGCGACAGCCAGTACTTC
- | TRBJ2-1 | 13 | TRBV6-5 | TRBD2 | CASSYRLAGTQFF | TGTGCCAGCAGTTACAGACTAGCGGGGACCCAGTTCTTC
- | TRBJ2-2 | 12 | TRBV3-1/TRBV3-2 | - | CASSQVLGELFF | TGTGCCAGCAGCCAAGTCCTCGGGGAGCTGTTTTTT
- | TRBJ1-4 | 14 | TRBV19 | - | CASSLSGESEKLFF | TGTGCCAGTAGTTTGAGCGGGGAAAGTGAAAAACTGTTTTTT
- | TRBJ1-6 | 13 | TRBV30 | - | CAGGQGGNSPLHF | TGTGCCGGGGGGCAAGGGGGAAATTCACCCCTCCACTTT
- | TRBJ2-5 | 12 | TRBV5-4 | - | CASSLQGKTQYF | TGTGCCAGCAGCTTGCAGGGGAAGACCCAGTACTTC
- | TRBJ2-5 | 15 | TRBV2 | TRBD2 | CASKRSSGTQETQYF | TGTGCCAGCAAGCGATCCAGCGGGACCCAAGAGACCCAGTACTTC
few | TRBJ1-3 | 15 | TRBV29-1 | - | CSAGQSRSSGNTIYF | TGCAGCGCTGGACAGTCCCGCTCCTCTGGAAACACCATATATTTT
- | TRBJ2-7 | 14 | TRBV27 | - | CASSWAGSMYEQYF | TGTGCCAGCAGTTGGGCAGGGTCTATGTACGAGCAGTACTTC
- | TRBJ2-3 | 16 | TRBV7-9 | - | CASSFFMGSSTDTQYF | TGTGCCAGCAGCTTCTTCATGGGGAGCTCAACAGATACGCAGTATTTT
once | TRBJ2-3 | 16 | TRBV18 | TRBD2 | CASSPGSGRHPDTQYF | TGTGCCAGCTCACCGGGTAGCGGGAGGCACCCAGATACGCAGTATTTT
- | TRBJ2-7 | 13 | TRBV5-1 | - | CASSLEGLAEQYF | TGCGCCAGCAGCTTGGAGGGGCTTGCCGAGCAGTACTTC
- | TRBJ1-2 | 15 | TRBV30 | - | CAGWPFQGRLYGYTF | TGTGCCGGCTGGCCTTTCCAGGGGCGACTCTATGGCTACACCTTC
- | TRBJ2-7 | 15 | TRBV3-1/TRBV3-2 | TRBD2 | CASRVGLAGAYEQYF | TGTGCCAGCAGGGTGGGACTAGCGGGCGCCTACGAGCAGTACTTC
- | TRBJ1-5 | 18 | TRBV5-5 | TRBD1 | CASSLALQGADSNQPQHF | TGTGCCAGCAGCTTGGCTTTACAGGGGGCGGATAGCAATCAGCCCCAGCATTTT
once | TRBJ2-2 | 14 | TRBV5-1 | - | CASSLARHTGELFF | TGCGCCAGCAGCTTGGCGCGCCACACCGGGGAGCTGTTTTTT
- | TRBJ2-1 | 20 | TRBV14 | TRBD2 | CASSQLLGRTSGRSGDEQFF | TGTGCCAGCAGCCAACTATTGGGAAGGACTAGCGGGAGGTCGGGGGATGAGCAGTTCTTC
- | TRBJ1-1 | 14 | TRBV19 | - | CASSINWGGNEAFF | TGTGCCAGTAGTATTAATTGGGGCGGAAATGAAGCTTTCTTT
- | TRBJ2-7 | 12 | TRBV6-6 | TRBD2 | CASERGGYEQYF | TGTGCCAGCGAGCGGGGGGGCTACGAGCAGTACTTC
- | TRBJ2-3 | 16 | TRBV11-2 | - | CASSLSPGQPTDTQYF | TGTGCCAGCAGCTTATCCCCCGGACAGCCCACAGATACGCAGTATTTT
- | TRBJ2-3 | 17 | TRBV6-2/TRBV6-3 | - | CASSLGGGGISTDTQYF | TGTGCCAGCAGTCTCGGAGGGGGCGGGATCAGCACAGATACGCAGTATTTT
- | TRBJ2-7 | 14 | TRBV29-1 | TRBD2 | CSGALAGGFEGQYF | TGCAGCGGCGCGCTCGCGGGAGGTTTTGAAGGGCAGTACTTC
- | TRBJ1-5 | 16 | TRBV5-1 | - | CASSLTALGANQPQHF | TGCGCCAGCAGCTTGACAGCCCTGGGGGCCAATCAGCCCCAGCATTTT
medium-sized | TRBJ2-7 | 15 | TRBV5-8 | - | CASSNRGGRLNEQYF | TGTGCCAGCAGCAATAGGGGGGGTCGCTTAAACGAGCAGTACTTC
once | TRBJ1-1 | 13 | TRBV10-3 | - | CAIREGRTDEAFF | TGTGCCATCAGGGAGGGACGGACAGACGAAGCTTTCTTT
- | TRBJ1-6 | 15 | TRBV5-1 | - | CASSLVTGYNSPLHF | TGCGCCAGCAGCTTGGTTACCGGCTATAATTCACCCCTCCACTTT
- | TRBJ1-2 | 14 | TRBV27 | TRBD1 | CASSRLTGNYGYTF | TGTGCCAGCAGCCGACTGACAGGGAACTATGGCTACACCTTC
- | TRBJ1-3 | 12 | TRBV30 | - | CAWRQGFTTIYF | TGTGCCTGGAGACAGGGTTTTACCACCATATATTTT
- | TRBJ2-7 | 16 | TRBV28 | TRBD1 | CASSSSGTGLSYEQYF | TGTGCCAGCAGTTCCTCCGGGACAGGGCTCTCCTACGAGCAGTACTTC
- | TRBJ2-2 | 18 | TRBV5-4 | TRBD2 | CASSPGLAGGLGTGELFF | TGTGCCAGCAGCCCGGGACTAGCGGGGGGGCTAGGGACCGGGGAGCTGTTTTTT
- | TRBJ2-7 | 15 | TRBV3-1/TRBV3-2 | TRBD2 | CASSHTRSGSYEQYF | TGTGCCAGCAGCCACACCCGGAGCGGGAGCTACGAGCAGTACTTC
- | TRBJ1-5 | 14 | TRBV10-3 | - | CAISESGGDQPQHF | TGTGCCATCAGTGAGTCCGGCGGGGATCAGCCCCAGCATTTT
once | TRBJ1-5 | 12 | TRBV2 | - | CASKQPNQPQHF | TGTGCCAGCAAACAGCCCAATCAGCCCCAGCATTTT
- | TRBJ1-1 | 16 | TRBV24-1 | - | CATSDFDTPDNTEAFF | TGTGCCACCAGTGATTTTGACACGCCCGACAACACTGAAGCTTTCTTT
once | TRBJ2-7 | 17 | TRBV10-3 | - | CAINRWGRGSLMYEQYF | TGTGCCATCAATCGCTGGGGAAGGGGCTCACTAATGTACGAGCAGTACTTC
- | TRBJ1-2 | 13 | TRBV14 | TRBD1 | CASSPRQGYGYTF | TGTGCCAGCAGCCCAAGACAGGGCTATGGCTACACCTTC
- | TRBJ1-5 | 14 | TRBV6-6 | - | CASSSSGGGEPQHF | TGTGCCAGCAGCTCCTCCGGGGGAGGGGAGCCCCAGCATTTT
- | TRBJ1-2 | 15 | TRBV7-9 | - | CASSFAGAANYGYTF | TGTGCCAGCAGCTTCGCGGGAGCAGCTAACTATGGCTACACCTTC
- | TRBJ1-2 | 15 | TRBV7-2 | TRBD1 | CASSLVWTGKYGYTF | TGTGCCAGCAGCTTAGTGTGGACAGGGAAGTATGGCTACACCTTC
- | TRBJ1-1 | 12 | TRBV7-8 | - | CASSLGSSPAFF | TGTGCCAGCAGCTTAGGGTCCAGTCCAGCTTTCTTT
few | TRBJ1-2 | 13 | TRBV6-5 | - | CASSSSTGQTYTF | TGTGCCAGCAGTTCTTCCACGGGACAAACCTACACCTTC
- | TRBJ1-4 | 12 | TRBV30 | - | CAWRWSIEKLFF | TGTGCCTGGAGATGGTCTATTGAAAAACTGTTTTTT
- | TRBJ1-1 | 13 | TRBV2 | TRBD1 | CASRVTGDTEAFF | TGTGCCAGCAGGGTAACAGGGGACACTGAAGCTTTCTTT
few | TRBJ1-5 | 14 | TRBV1 | - | CTSSQYGINQPQHF | TGCACCAGCAGCCAATACGGTATCAATCAGCCCCAGCATTTT
few | TRBJ1-5 | 15 | TRBV30 | - | CAWSPVSYSNQPQHF | TGTGCCTGGAGTCCGGTTTCTTATAGCAATCAGCCCCAGCATTTT
- | TRBJ1-2 | 13 | TRBV6-5 | - | CASSYSLNYGYTF | TGTGCCAGCAGTTACTCCCTGAACTATGGCTACACCTTC
- | TRBJ1-6 | 14 | TRBV2 | TRBD1 | CAATRDRGLSPLHF | TGTGCCGCGACACGGGACAGGGGATTATCACCCCTCCACTTT
- | TRBJ1-1 | 16 | TRBV11-2 | - | CASSFDRIKGNTEAFF | TGTGCCAGCAGCTTCGACAGGATAAAGGGGAACACTGAAGCTTTCTTT
- | TRBJ2-7 | 15 | TRBV24-1 | TRBD1 | CATSDTGTGDYEQYF | TGTGCCACCAGTGATACCGGGACAGGGGATTACGAGCAGTACTTC
once | TRBJ2-3 | 13 | TRBV19 | - | CATTGTGGDTQYF | TGTGCCACCACGGGGACCGGGGGAGATACGCAGTATTTT
once | TRBJ1-3 | 15 | TRBV19 | TRBD1 | CASRNDRGPGNTIYF | TGTGCCAGTAGGAATGACAGGGGGCCTGGAAACACCATATATTTT
- | TRBJ1-2 | 13 | TRBV12-3/TRBV12-4 | TRBD1 | CASSFGTGNGYTF | TGTGCCAGCAGTTTCGGGACAGGGAATGGCTACACCTTC
- | TRBJ2-1 | 17 | TRBV3-1/TRBV3-2 | TRBD2 | CASSQVRAGSSYNEQFF | TGTGCCAGCAGCCAAGTAAGAGCGGGGAGCTCCTACAATGAGCAGTTCTTC
- | TRBJ2-1 | 15 | TRBV7-9 | - | CASSVSQSSYNEQFF | TGTGCCAGCAGCGTCTCACAAAGCTCCTACAATGAGCAGTTCTTC
- | TRBJ2-2 | 18 | TRBV5-3 | TRBD1 | CARSFLRDRGRITGELFF | TGTGCCAGAAGCTTCCTCCGGGACAGGGGGCGGATAACCGGGGAGCTGTTTTTT
- | TRBJ1-2 | 16 | TRBV28 | - | CASSLFVTDISDGYTF | TGTGCCAGCAGTTTGTTCGTCACAGATATCTCGGATGGCTACACCTTC
few | TRBJ2-2 | 14 | TRBV6-5 | - | CASRYTLTPGELFF | TGTGCCAGCAGATATACGCTGACACCCGGGGAGCTGTTTTTT